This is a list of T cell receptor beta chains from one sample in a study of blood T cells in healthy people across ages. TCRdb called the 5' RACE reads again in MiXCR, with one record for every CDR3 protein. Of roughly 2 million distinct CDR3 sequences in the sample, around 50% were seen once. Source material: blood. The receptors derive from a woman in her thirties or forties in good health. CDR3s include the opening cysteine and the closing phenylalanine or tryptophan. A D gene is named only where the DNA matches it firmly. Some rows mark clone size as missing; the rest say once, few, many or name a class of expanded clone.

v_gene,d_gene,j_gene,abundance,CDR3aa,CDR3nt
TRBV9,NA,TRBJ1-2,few,CASSVDWGNYGYTF,TGTGCCAGCAGCGTAGATTGGGGGAACTATGGCTACACCTTC
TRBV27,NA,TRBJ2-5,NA,CASSLSQAPSAAQYF,TGTGCCAGTAGTTTATCGCAAGCCCCTTCCGCGGCGCAGTACTTC
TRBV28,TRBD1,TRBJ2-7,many,CASSGTGSSYEQYF,TGTGCCAGCAGTGGGACAGGGAGCTCCTACGAGCAGTACTTC
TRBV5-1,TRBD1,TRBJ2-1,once,CASSFGTGFYNEQFF,TGCGCCAGCAGCTTTGGGACAGGGTTCTACAATGAGCAGTTCTTC
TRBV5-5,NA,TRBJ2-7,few,CASSLEGVLYEQYF,TGTGCCAGCAGCCTTGAGGGGGTTTTGTACGAGCAGTACTTC
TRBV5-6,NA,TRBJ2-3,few,CASSRRGNTDTQYF,TGTGCCAGCAGCCGCAGGGGTAACACAGATACGCAGTATTTT
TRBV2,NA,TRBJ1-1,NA,CASGKARGVNTEAFF,TGTGCCAGCGGGAAAGCAAGGGGGGTGAACACTGAAGCTTTCTTT
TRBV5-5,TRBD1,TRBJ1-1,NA,CASATGTNTEAFF,TGTGCCAGCGCGACAGGGACGAACACTGAAGCTTTCTTT
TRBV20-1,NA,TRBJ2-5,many,CSARVPGGETQYF,TGCAGTGCTAGAGTCCCCGGTGGGGAGACCCAGTACTTC
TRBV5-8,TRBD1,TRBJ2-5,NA,CASHKFQGVQETQYF,TGTGCCAGCCACAAGTTCCAGGGGGTACAAGAGACCCAGTACTTC
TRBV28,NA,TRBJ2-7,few,CASSLATENSYEQYF,TGTGCCAGCAGTTTGGCGACGGAGAACTCCTACGAGCAGTACTTC
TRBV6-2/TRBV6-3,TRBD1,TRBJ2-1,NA,CASRGTGTGTVGEQFF,TGTGCCAGCAGAGGGACCGGGACAGGGACGGTCGGTGAGCAGTTCTTC
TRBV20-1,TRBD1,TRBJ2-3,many,CSARPGADRGRDTQYF,TGCAGTGCTAGGCCGGGTGCGGACAGGGGGCGAGATACGCAGTATTTT
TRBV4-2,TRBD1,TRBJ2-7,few,CASSQDGTGTGAYEQYF,TGTGCCAGCAGCCAAGATGGCACCGGGACAGGGGCCTACGAGCAGTACTTC
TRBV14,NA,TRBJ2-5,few,CASSTLGRFETQYF,TGTGCCAGCAGCACCCTTGGAAGGTTTGAGACCCAGTACTTC
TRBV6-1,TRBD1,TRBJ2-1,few,CASRPQLGTGLGKEQFF,TGTGCCAGCAGACCGCAGTTAGGGACAGGGTTGGGGAAGGAGCAGTTCTTC
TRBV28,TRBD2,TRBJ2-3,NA,CVSSNAGGPSDTQYF,TGTGTCAGCTCTAACGCGGGGGGGCCCTCAGATACGCAGTATTTT